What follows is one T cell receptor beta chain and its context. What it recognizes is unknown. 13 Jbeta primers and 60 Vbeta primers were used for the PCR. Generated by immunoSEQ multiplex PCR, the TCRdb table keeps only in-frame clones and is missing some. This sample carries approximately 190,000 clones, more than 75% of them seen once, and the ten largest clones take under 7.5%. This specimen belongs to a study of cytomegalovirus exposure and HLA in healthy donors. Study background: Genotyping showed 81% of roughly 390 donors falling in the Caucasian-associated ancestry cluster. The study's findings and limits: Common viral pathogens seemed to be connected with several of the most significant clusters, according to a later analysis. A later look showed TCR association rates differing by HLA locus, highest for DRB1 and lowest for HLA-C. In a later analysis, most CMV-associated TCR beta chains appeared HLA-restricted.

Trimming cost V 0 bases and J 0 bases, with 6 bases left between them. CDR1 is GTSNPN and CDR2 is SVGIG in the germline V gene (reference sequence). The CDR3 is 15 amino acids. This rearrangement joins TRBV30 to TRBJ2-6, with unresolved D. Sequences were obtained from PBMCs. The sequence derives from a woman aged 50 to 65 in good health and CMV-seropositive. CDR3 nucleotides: TGTGCCTGGAGTGTACGGGTCTCTGGGGCCAACGTCCTGACTTTC. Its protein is CAWSVRVSGANVLTF.